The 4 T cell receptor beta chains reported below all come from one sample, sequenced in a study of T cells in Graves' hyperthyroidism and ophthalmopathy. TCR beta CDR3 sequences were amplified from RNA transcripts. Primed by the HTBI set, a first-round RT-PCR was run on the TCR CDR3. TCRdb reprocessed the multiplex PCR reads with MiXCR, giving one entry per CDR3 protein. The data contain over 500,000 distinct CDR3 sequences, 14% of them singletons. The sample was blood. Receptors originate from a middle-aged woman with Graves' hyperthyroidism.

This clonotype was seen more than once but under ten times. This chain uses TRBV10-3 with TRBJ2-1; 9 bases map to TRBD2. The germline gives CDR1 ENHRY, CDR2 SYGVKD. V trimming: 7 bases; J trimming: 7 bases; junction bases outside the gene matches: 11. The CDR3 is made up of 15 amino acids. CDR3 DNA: TGTGCCATCAAAATAGCGGGAGCAGAGCGTAATGAGCAGTTCTTC. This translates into CAIKIAGAERNEQFF.

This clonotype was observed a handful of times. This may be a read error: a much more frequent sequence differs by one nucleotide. DNA for the CDR3: TGTGCCAGCACCCCCACTAGCGGGAGGGCCAATGAGCAGCTCTTC. Its translation: CASTPTSGRANEQLF. V gene TRBV2 combines with J gene TRBJ2-1, with TRBD2 matching over 13 bases. The CDR3 is 15 amino acids. CDR1 is SNHLY and CDR2 is FYNNEI in the germline V gene.

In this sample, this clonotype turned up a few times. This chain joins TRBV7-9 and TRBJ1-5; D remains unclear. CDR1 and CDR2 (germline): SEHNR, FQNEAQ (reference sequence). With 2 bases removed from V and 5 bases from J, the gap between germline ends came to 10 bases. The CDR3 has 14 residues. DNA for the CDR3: TGTGCCAGCAGCTTATCAGGAATGGATCAGCCCCAGCATTTT. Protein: CASSLSGMDQPQHF.

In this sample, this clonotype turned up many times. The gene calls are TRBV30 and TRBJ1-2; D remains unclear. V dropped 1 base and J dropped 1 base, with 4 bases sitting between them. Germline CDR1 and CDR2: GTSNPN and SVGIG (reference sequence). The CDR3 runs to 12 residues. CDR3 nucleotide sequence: TGTGCCTGGAGTGGGAATAACTATGGCTACACCTTC. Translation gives CAWSGNNYGYTF.